The 15 T cell receptor beta chains presented below share a single source sample, sequenced in a study of T cells in Graves' hyperthyroidism and ophthalmopathy. TCR beta CDR3 region amplification was performed from RNA transcripts. The HTBI primer set was used in a first-round RT-PCR of the TCR CDR3. In TCRdb, the multiplex PCR reads were re-called with MiXCR into one record per CDR3 protein. Of fewer than 300,000 distinct CDR3 sequences listed, about 25% were seen once; the top ten hold about a quarter. Source material: blood. The receptors were gathered from a man aged 35 to 55 with Graves' hyperthyroidism that later progressed to Graves' ophthalmopathy.

There are many counts of this clonotype. The chain recombines TRBV4-1 with TRBJ2-5; D is unclear. The CDR3 consists of 12 residues. CDR1 and CDR2 from the germline V gene are MGHRA and YSYEKL. Between the trimmed V and J ends, which lost 3 bases and 5 bases, there was a span of 7 bases. The CDR3 spells CASSHLGETQYF. The CDR3 bases are TGCGCCAGCAGCCACCTGGGGGAGACCCAGTACTTC.

The sample holds many counts of this clonotype. The rearrangement joins TRBV6-2 or TRBV6-3 to TRBJ2-5; no clear D. The CDR3 has 15 residues. The germline V gene encodes CDR1 MNHEY and CDR2 SVGEGT. Trimming cost V 4 bases and J 4 bases, with 16 bases left between them. The CDR3 spells CASSSTPGRSETQYF. CDR3 nucleotides: TGTGCCAGCAGTTCCACGCCGGGTCGATCAGAGACCCAGTACTTC.

With regard to this clonotype: Its ends do not fully match the called genes, so a read error is possible. The chain employs TRBV12-3 or TRBV12-4 and TRBJ2-3; 12 nucleotides agree with TRBD2. The CDR3 loop spans 15 amino acids. CDR3 in amino acids: CASSLAGGGVGTQYF. The CDR3, as DNA: TGTGCCAGCAGTCTAGCGGGAGGGGGGGTTGGTACGCAGTATTTT.

This chain connects TRBV28 to TRBJ2-7, with 9 bases matching TRBD2. This CDR3 is built from 15 residues. V lost 6 bases and J lost 2; bases outside the gene matches: 8. The germline gives CDR1 MDHEN, CDR2 SYDVKM. The CDR3 coding sequence is TGTGCCAGCAGCTTGGTTAGCGGGAGTCCCTACGAGCAGTACTTC. Encoded protein: CASSLVSGSPYEQYF.

The rearrangement uses TRBV9 and TRBJ2-5; unclear D gene. CDR1 is SGDLS and CDR2 is YYNGEE in the germline V gene. The CDR3 has 14 residues. The ends were cut back, 4 bases at V and 2 bases at J, with 12 bases in the middle. The CDR3 nucleotides read TGTGCCAGCAGCCCGGACGTATGGCAAGAGACCCAGTACTTC. It codes for CASSPDVWQETQYF.

The chain carries TRBV20-1 and TRBJ1-1; 9 bases agree with TRBD1. This CDR3 is built from 12 residues. The trim removed 6 bases at V and 7 bases at J, leaving 6 bases unmatched. Germline loops: CDR1 DFQATT, CDR2 SNEGSKA (reference sequence). CDR3 sequence (DNA): TGCAGTGCGCGGGGACAGGGCTATGAAGCTTTCTTT. Its protein product is CSARGQGYEAFF.

A few counts support this clonotype. V gene TRBV28 combines with J gene TRBJ1-1, with a weak D call TRBD1 (5 bases). V lost 6 bases, J lost 7 bases, and 15 bases lay in between. Per germline, CDR1 MDHEN and CDR2 SYDVKM. The CDR3 is 13 amino acids. The CDR3 nucleotides are TGTGCCAGCAGGACCCCACTTCAGGGTGAAGCTTTCTTT. Residues: CASRTPLQGEAFF. The whole variable domain, remainder taken from reference TRBV28 and TRBJ1-1, is DVKVTQSSRYLVKRTGEKVFLECVQDMDHENMFWYRQDPGLGLRLIYFSYDVKMKEKGDIPEGYSVSREKKERFSLILESASTNQTSMYLCASRTPLQGEAFFGQGTRLTVV.

This clonotype was detected many times. The chain recombines TRBV28 with TRBJ2-7; D possibly corresponds to TRBD2 (5 bases). Trimming removed 6 bases from V and 4 bases from J, with 10 bases in between. This CDR3 contains 12 residues. Germline values: CDR1 MDHEN, CDR2 SYDVKM. The CDR3 region is CASRAGLYEQYF. CDR3 nucleotides: TGTGCCAGCAGGGCCGGACTGTACGAGCAGTACTTC. Based on the CDR3 plus reference TRBV28 and TRBJ2-7, the full variable domain is DVKVTQSSRYLVKRTGEKVFLECVQDMDHENMFWYRQDPGLGLRLIYFSYDVKMKEKGDIPEGYSVSREKKERFSLILESASTNQTSMYLCASRAGLYEQYFGPGTRLTVT.

This clonotype was seen many times. V gene TRBV5-1 combines with J gene TRBJ2-2, with 9 bases that match TRBD1. This CDR3 is built from 15 residues. Germline CDR1 is SGHRS and CDR2 is YFSETQ. V was pared by 4 bases and J by 1 base, with 2 bases of the junction left unmatched. The CDR3 region has the DNA TGCGCCAGCAGCCGGGACAGGGTGAACACCGGGGAGCTGTTTTTT. Amino acid sequence: CASSRDRVNTGELFF.

This clonotype was counted at least ten times. This rearrangement joins TRBV6-1 to TRBJ2-3; D gene ambiguous. V was cut by 6 bases and J by 6 bases, with 10 bases left in between. Germline CDR1 MNHNS, CDR2 SASEGT. The CDR3 loop spans 12 amino acids. CDR3 amino acids: CASSPFSDTQYF. The DNA of the CDR3 is TGTGCCAGCAGCCCATTCTCGGATACGCAGTATTTT.

V gene TRBV12-3 or TRBV12-4 combines with J gene TRBJ1-1; 8 bases align to TRBD1. With V trimmed by 6 bases and J by 3 bases, 3 bases remained unmatched. The CDR3 is made up of 13 amino acids. Written as DNA, the CDR3 is TGTGCCAGCAGGCGGGACAGGTACACTGAAGCTTTCTTT. This translates into CASRRDRYTEAFF.

This clonotype came up many times. V usage is TRBV29-1 and J usage is TRBJ2-2; D is undetermined. This CDR3 has 11 residues. Germline-derived CDR1 and CDR2 are SQVTM and ANQGSEA. The ends were cut back, 6 bases at V and 5 bases at J, with 7 bases in the middle. CDR3 loop: CSVIRTGELFF. The CDR3 bases are TGCAGCGTAATCCGGACCGGGGAGCTGTTTTTT.

This clonotype has at least ten counts. V gene TRBV11-2 combines with J gene TRBJ2-7; possible D gene TRBD2, 5 bases. The germline V gene has CDR1 SGHAT and CDR2 FQNNGV. The CDR3 runs to 14 residues. V was cut by 5 bases and J by 0 bases, with 11 bases left in between. The CDR3 sequence is CASSRTRSSYEQYF. The DNA of the CDR3 is TGTGCCAGCAGCCGAACTAGGAGCTCCTACGAGCAGTACTTC.

In this sample, this clonotype turned up many times. The CDR3: CASSYSPVGPTYEQYF. CDR3 nucleotides: TGTGCCAGCAGTTACTCCCCTGTGGGCCCCACCTACGAGCAGTACTTC. The chain uses TRBV6-2 or TRBV6-3 and TRBJ2-7; D ambiguous. Germline-derived CDR1 and CDR2 are MNHEY and SVGEGT. The CDR3 length is 16 residues. V lost 0 bases to trimming and J lost 2 bases, with 14 bases between them.

The chain combines TRBV7-2 with TRBJ1-2; the D is unclear. Looked up from germline, CDR1 is SGHTA and CDR2 is FQGNSA. The CDR3 runs to 15 residues. Trimming removed 1 base at V and 4 bases at J, with 13 bases between. CDR3 protein: CASSLGELVGYGYTF. In DNA form, the CDR3 reads TGTGCCAGCAGCTTAGGAGAGTTAGTAGGCTATGGCTACACCTTC. Drawing the rest from reference TRBV7-2 and TRBJ1-2, the complete variable domain is GAGVSQSPSNKVTEKGKDVELRCDPISGHTALYWYRQSLGQGLEFLIYFQGNSAPDKSGLPSDRFSAERTGGSVSTLTIQRTQQEDSAVYLCASSLGELVGYGYTFGSGTRLTVV.